This T cell receptor (beta chain) derives from a study of blood T cell repertoires in COVID-19. Overall study: Sites across the United States, Italy and Spain contributed samples from acute and convalescent COVID-19.

Germline-derived CDR1 and CDR2 are LNHDA and SQIVND (reference sequence). Trimming at V came to 5 bases and at J to 6 bases, leaving 7 bases not matched to a gene. This CDR3 is 14 amino acids long. The data were produced by immunoSEQ multiplex PCR, yet TCRdb's version contains in-frame clones alone and is incomplete. The sample holds about 200,000 clones, about 87% seen once. Material: peripheral blood. The gene calls are TRBV19 and TRBJ1-1, with TRBD1 matching over 9 bases. The sequence came from a man aged 60-69 years who had recovered from COVID-19. CDR3 DNA: TGTGCCAGTAGTCCGCCGGGACAGGGCGCTGAAGCTTTCTTT. It translates to CASSPPGQGAEAFF.